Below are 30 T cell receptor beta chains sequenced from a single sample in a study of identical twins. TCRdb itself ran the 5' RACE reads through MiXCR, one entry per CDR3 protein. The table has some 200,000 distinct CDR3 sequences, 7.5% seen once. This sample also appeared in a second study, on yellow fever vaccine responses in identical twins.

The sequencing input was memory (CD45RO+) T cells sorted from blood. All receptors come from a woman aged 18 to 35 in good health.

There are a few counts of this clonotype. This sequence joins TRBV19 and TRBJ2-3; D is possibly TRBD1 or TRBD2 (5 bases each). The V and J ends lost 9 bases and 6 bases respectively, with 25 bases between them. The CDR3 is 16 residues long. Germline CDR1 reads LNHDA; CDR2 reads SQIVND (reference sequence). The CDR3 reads CASRTTGPGNSDTQYF. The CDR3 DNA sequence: TGTGCCAGCAGAACCACGGGACCGGGGAATAGTGATACGCAGTATTTT.

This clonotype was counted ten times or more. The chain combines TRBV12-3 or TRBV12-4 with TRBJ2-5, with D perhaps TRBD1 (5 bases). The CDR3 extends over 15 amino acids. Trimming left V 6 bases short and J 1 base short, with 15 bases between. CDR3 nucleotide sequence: TGTGCCAGCAGCTTTACGACAGCTGCCCAAGAGACCCAGTACTTC. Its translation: CASSFTTAAQETQYF.

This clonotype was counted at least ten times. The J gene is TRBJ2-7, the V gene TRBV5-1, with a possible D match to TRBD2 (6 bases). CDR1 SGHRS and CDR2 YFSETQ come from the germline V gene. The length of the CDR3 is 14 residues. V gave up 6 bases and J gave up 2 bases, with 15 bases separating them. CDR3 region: CASTPEGTTYEQYF. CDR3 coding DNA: TGCGCCAGCACCCCGGAGGGGACGACCTACGAGCAGTACTTC.

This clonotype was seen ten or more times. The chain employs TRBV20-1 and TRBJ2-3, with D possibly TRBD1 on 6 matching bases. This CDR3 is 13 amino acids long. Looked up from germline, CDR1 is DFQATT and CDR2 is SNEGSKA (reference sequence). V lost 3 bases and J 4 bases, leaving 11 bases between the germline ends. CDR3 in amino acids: CSASLSGADTQYF. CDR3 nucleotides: TGCAGTGCTAGCCTCTCAGGGGCAGATACGCAGTATTTT.

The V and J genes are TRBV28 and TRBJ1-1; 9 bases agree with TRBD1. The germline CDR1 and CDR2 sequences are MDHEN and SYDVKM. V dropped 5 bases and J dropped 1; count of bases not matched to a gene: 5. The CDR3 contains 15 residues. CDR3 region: CASSKTGGTNTEAFF. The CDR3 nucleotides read TGTGCCAGCAGTAAGACAGGGGGGACGAACACTGAAGCTTTCTTT.

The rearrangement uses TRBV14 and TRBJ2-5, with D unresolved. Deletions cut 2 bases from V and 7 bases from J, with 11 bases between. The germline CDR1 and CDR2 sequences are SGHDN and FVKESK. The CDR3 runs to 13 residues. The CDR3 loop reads CASSQSRPGTQYF. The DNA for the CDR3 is TGTGCCAGCAGCCAATCCAGGCCGGGGACCCAGTACTTC.

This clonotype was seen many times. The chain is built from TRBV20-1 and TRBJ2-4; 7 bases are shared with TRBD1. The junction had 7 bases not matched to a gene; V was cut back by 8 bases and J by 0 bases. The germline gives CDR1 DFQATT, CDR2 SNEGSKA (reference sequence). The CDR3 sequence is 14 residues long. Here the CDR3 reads CSSGQTLAKNIQYF. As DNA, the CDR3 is TGCAGTTCGGGACAGACTCTAGCCAAAAACATTCAGTACTTC.

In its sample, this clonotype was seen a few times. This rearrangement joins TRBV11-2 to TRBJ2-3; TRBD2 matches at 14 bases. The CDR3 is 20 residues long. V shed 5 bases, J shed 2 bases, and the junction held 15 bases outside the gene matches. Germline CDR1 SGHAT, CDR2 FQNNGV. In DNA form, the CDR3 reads TGTGCCAGCAGCCTTCCCTCCGGGACTAGCGGGGGCTCCCTCACAGATACGCAGTATTTT. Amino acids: CASSLPSGTSGGSLTDTQYF. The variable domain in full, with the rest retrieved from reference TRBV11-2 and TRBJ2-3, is EAGVAQSPRYKIIEKRQSVAFWCNPISGHATLYWYQQILGQGPKLLIQFQNNGVVDDSQLPKDRFSAERLKGVDSTLKIQPAKLEDSAVYLCASSLPSGTSGGSLTDTQYFGPGTRLTVL.

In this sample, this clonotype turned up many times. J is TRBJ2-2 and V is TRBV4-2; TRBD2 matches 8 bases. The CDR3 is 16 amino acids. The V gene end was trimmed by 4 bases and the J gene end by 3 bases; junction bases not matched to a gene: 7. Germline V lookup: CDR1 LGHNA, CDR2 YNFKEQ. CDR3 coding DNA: TGTGCCAGCAGCCCCTCGGAGCGGGAGCACACCGGGGAGCTGTTTTTT. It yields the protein CASSPSEREHTGELFF.

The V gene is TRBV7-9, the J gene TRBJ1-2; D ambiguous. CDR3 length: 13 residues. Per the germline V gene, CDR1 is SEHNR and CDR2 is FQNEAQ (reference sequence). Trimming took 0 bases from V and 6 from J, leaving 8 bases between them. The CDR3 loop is CASSLAPGHGYTF. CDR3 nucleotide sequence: TGTGCCAGCAGCTTAGCGCCCGGCCATGGCTACACCTTC.

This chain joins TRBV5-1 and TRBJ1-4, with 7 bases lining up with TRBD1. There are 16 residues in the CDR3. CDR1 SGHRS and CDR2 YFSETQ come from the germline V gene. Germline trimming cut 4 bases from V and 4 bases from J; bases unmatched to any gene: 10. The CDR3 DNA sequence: TGCGCCAGCAGCAGGCTTACAGGGGCTCTTAATGAAAAACTGTTTTTT. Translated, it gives CASSRLTGALNEKLFF.

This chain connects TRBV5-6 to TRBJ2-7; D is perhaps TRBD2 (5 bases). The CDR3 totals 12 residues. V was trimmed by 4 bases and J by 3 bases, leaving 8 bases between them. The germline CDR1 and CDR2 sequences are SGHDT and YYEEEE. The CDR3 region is CASSPGDYEQYF. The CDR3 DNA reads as TGTGCCAGCAGCCCCGGGGACTACGAGCAGTACTTC.

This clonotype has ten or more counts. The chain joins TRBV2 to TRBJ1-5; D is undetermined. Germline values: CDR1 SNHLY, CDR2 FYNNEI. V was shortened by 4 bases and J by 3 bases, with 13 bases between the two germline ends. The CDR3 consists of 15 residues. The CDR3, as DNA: TGTGCCAGCAGTGTCGGCCAGAAGCCCAATCAGCCCCAGCATTTT. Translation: CASSVGQKPNQPQHF.

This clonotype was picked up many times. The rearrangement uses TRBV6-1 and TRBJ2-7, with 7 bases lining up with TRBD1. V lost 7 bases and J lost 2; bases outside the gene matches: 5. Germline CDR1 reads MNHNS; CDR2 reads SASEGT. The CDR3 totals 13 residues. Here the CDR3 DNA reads TGTGCCAGCAACCGGGACAGCGCCTACGAGCAGTACTTC. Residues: CASNRDSAYEQYF.

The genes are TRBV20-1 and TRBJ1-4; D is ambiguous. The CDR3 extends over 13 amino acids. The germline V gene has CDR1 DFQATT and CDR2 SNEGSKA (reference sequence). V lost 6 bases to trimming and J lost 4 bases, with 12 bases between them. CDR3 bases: TGCAGTGCCTTAAACGGGGTTAATGAAAAACTGTTTTTT. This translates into CSALNGVNEKLFF.

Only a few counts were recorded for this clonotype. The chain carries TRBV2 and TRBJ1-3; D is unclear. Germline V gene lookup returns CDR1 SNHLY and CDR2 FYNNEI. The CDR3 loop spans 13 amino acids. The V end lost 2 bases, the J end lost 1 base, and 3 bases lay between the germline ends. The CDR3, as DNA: TGTGCCAGCAGTGAAAAGTCTGGAAACACCATATATTTT. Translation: CASSEKSGNTIYF.

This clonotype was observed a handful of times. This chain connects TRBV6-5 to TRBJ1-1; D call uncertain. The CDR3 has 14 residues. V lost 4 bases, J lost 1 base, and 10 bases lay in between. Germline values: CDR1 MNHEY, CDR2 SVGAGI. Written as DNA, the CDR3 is TGTGCCAGCAGTTCAACATCAGGGAACACTGAAGCTTTCTTT. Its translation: CASSSTSGNTEAFF.

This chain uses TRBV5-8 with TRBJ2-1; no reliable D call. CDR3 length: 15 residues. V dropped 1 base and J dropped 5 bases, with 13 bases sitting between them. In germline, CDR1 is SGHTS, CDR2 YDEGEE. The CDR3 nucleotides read TGTGCCAGCAGCTTGATTGTAGGGATCCACAATGAGCAGTTCTTC. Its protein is CASSLIVGIHNEQFF.

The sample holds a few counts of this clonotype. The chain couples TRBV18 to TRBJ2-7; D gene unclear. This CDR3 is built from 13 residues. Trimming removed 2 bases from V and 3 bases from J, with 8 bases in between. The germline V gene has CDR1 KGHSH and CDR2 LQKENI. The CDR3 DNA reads TGTGCCAGCTCACCAAGTTGGGGCTACGAGCAGTACTTC. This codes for CASSPSWGYEQYF.

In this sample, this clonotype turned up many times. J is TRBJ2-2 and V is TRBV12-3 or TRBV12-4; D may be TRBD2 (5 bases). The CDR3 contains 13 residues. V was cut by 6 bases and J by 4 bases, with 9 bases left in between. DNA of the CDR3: TGTGCCAGCAGGGAGGCTGCCACCGGGGAGCTGTTTTTT. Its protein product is CASREAATGELFF.

The CDR3 DNA follows: TGCAGTGCCAAGGACAGGGGGCGTGGGACTAGCACAGATACGCAGTATTTT. This codes for CSAKDRGRGTSTDTQYF. The chain uses TRBV20-1 and TRBJ2-3; 11 bases align to TRBD1. This CDR3 region has 17 residues. Trimming took 6 bases from V and 0 from J; bases not matched to a gene: 11. Germline assignment: CDR1 DFQATT and CDR2 SNEGSKA (reference sequence).

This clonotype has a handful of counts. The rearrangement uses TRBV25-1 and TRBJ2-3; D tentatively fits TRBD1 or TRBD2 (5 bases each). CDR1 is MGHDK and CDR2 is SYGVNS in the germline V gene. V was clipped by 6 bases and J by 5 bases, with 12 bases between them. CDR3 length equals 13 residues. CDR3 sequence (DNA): TGTGCCAGCAGCCTCGGGGCTCTAGATACGCAGTATTTT. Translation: CASSLGALDTQYF.

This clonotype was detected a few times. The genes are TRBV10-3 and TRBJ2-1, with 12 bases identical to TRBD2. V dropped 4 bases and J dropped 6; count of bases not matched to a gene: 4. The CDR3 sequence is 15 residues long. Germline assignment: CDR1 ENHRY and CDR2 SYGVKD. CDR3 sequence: CAISGQLAGGNEQFF. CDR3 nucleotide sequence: TGTGCCATCAGTGGGCAACTAGCGGGGGGCAATGAGCAGTTCTTC.

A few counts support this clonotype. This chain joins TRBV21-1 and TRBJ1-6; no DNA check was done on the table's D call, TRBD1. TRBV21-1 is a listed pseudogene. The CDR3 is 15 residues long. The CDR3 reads CASSLRDSINSPLHF. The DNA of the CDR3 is TGTGCCAGCAGCCTACGGGACAGCATAAATTCACCCCTCCACTTT.

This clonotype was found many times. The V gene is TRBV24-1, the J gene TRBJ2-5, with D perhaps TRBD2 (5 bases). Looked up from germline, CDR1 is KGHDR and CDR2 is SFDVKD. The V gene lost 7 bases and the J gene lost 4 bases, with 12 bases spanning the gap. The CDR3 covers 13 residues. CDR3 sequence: CATRRGSGETQYF. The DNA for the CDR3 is TGTGCCACCAGACGCGGGTCGGGAGAGACCCAGTACTTC.

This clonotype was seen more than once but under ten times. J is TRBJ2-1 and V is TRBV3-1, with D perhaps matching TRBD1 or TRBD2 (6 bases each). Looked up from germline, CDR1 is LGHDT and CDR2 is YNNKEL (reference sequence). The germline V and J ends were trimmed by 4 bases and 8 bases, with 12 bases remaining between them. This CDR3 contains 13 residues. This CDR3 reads CASSLIGGDEQFF. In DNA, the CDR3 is TGTGCCAGCAGCCTCATCGGGGGCGATGAGCAGTTCTTC.

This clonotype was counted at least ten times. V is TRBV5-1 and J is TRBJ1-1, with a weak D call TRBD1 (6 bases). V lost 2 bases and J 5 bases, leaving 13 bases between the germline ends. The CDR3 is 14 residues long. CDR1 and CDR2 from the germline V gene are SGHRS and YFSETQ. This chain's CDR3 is CASSLQGDGTEAFF. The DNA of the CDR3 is TGCGCCAGCAGCTTACAGGGAGATGGGACTGAAGCTTTCTTT.

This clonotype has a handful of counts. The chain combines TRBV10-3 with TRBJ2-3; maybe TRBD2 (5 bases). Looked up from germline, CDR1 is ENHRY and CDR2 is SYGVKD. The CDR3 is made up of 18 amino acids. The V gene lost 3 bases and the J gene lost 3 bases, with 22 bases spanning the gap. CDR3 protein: CAISDQKRPGQGTDTQYF. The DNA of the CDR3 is TGTGCCATCAGTGACCAAAAGCGGCCGGGCCAAGGAACAGATACGCAGTATTTT.

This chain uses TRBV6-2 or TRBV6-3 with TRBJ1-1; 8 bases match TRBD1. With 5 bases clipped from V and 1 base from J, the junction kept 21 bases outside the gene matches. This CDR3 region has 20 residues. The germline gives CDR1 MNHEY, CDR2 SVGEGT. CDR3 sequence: CASSPFGKSGTGPGNTEAFF. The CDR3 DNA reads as TGTGCCAGCAGTCCTTTTGGGAAGTCCGGGACAGGCCCGGGGAACACTGAAGCTTTCTTT.

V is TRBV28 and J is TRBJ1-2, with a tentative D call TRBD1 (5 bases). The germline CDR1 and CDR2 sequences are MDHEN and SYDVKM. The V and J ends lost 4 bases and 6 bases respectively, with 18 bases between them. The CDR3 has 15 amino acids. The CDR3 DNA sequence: TGTGCCAGCAGTTCTCCCCTGGGGGAATCAAATGGCTACACCTTC. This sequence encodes CASSSPLGESNGYTF.